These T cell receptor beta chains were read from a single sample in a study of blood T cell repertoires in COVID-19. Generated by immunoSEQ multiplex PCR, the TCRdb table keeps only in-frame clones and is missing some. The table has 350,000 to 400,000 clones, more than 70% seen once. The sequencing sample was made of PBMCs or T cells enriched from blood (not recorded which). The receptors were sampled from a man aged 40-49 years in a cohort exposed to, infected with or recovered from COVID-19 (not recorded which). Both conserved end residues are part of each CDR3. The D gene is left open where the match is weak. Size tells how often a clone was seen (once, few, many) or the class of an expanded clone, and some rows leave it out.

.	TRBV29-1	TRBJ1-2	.	TGCAGCGTTGTAGGGGGTGGCACCTATGGCTACACCTTC	CSVVGGGTYGYTF
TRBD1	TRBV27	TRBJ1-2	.	TGTGCCAGCAGCCCCGGACAGGGGAACTATGGCTACACCTTC	CASSPGQGNYGYTF
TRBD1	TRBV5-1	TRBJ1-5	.	TGCGCCAGCAGCATAACAGGGGATCCAAATCAGCCCCAGCATTTT	CASSITGDPNQPQHF
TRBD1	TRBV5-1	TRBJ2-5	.	TGCGCCAGCAGTCGGGACAGGCAAGAGACCCAGTACTTC	CASSRDRQETQYF
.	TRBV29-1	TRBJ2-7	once	TGCAGCGCGCGGGGACAGAGCTACGAGCAGTACTTC	CSARGQSYEQYF
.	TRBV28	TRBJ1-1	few	TGTGCCAGCAGTTTGATACGGACTGAAGCTTTCTTT	CASSLIRTEAFF
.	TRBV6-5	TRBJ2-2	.	TGTGCCAGCAGTTACAGTAAAGCCACCGGGGAGCTGTTTTTT	CASSYSKATGELFF
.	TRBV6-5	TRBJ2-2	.	TGTGCCAGCAGTAGACAGGCCGACACCGGGGAGCTGTTTTTT	CASSRQADTGELFF
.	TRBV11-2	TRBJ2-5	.	TGTGCCAGCAGCTTAGGTGGGAGTGGGACCCAGTACTTC	CASSLGGSGTQYF
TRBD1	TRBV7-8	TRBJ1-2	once	TGTGCCAGCAGCTCCGTGGACAGGAGATCGAACTATGGCTACACCTTC	CASSSVDRRSNYGYTF
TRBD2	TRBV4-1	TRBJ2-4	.	TGCGCCAGCAGCCAAGTCCAGCGGGACAAAAACATTCAGTACTTC	CASSQVQRDKNIQYF
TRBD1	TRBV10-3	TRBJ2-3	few	TGTGCCATCAGTGGAGGACAGGGGGCGGGGGATACGCAGTATTTT	CAISGGQGAGDTQYF
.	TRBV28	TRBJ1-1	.	TGTGCCAGCAGTTCACAGGGAATGAACACTGAAGCTTTCTTT	CASSSQGMNTEAFF
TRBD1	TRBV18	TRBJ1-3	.	TGTGCCAGCTCACCAACGACAGGGGCTGGAAACACCATATATTTT	CASSPTTGAGNTIYF
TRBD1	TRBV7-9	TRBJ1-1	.	TGTGCCAGCAGCGAACGGACAGGATTTAACACTGAAGCTTTCTTT	CASSERTGFNTEAFF
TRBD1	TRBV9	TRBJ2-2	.	TGTGCCAGCAGCGCCCCGGCCGGGACAGGTAACACCGGGGAGCTGTTTTTT	CASSAPAGTGNTGELFF
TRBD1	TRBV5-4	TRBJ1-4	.	TGTGCCAGCAGTCATACGACAGGGGCAACTAATGAAAAACTGTTTTTT	CASSHTTGATNEKLFF
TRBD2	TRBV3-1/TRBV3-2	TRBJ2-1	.	TGTGCCAGCAGCCTCCTAACCGGGACTAGACGAGGGGAGCAGTTCTTC	CASSLLTGTRRGEQFF
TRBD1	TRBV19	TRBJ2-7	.	TGTGCCAGTAGAGGTTGGGACAGTCACTACGAGCAGTACTTC	CASRGWDSHYEQYF
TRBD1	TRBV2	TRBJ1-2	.	TGTGCCAGCAGCCGGGACAGGGGGGCTCGGGACTATGGCTACACCTTC	CASSRDRGARDYGYTF
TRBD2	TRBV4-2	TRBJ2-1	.	TGTGCCAGCAGCCAAGAAGCGGGAGGGGCTAGTAATGAGCAGTTCTTC	CASSQEAGGASNEQFF
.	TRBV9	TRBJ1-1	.	TGTGCCAGCAGCCCGGGGACAATTTACACTGAAGCTTTCTTT	CASSPGTIYTEAFF
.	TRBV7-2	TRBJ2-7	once	TGTGCCAGCAGTATCGCAGGCAGGTCCTACGAGCAGTACTTC	CASSIAGRSYEQYF